This TCR beta chain was captured by sequencing in a study of T cells in Graves' hyperthyroidism and ophthalmopathy. Authors of the study amplified TCR beta CDR3 regions from RNA transcripts. During a first-round RT-PCR of the TCR CDR3, the HTBI primer set was used. MiXCR, run by TCRdb on the multiplex PCR reads, gives a single entry per CDR3 protein. This sample carries about 640,000 distinct CDR3 sequences, less than 25% of them seen once, and the ten largest clones take 34%. Germline values: CDR1 SNHLY, CDR2 FYNNEI. This CDR3 contains 11 residues. Trimming took off 4 bases at V and 7 bases at J, with 8 bases between the two ends.

Source material: blood. The rearrangement links TRBV2 to TRBJ2-7, with D perhaps matching TRBD1 (6 bases). This receptor was taken from a young man with Graves' ophthalmopathy. As DNA, the CDR3 is TGTGCCAGCAGTGCCCAGGGGGAGCAGTACTTC. As protein: CASSAQGEQYF.